This T cell receptor beta chain was identified in a study of T-cell memory formation after mild COVID-19. Overall study results and limits: A balance of CD4 and CD8 characterized clones contracting day 15 to 85, whereas later expanders leaned CD4+. Day 37-peaking second-wave clones had unconfirmed SARS-CoV-2 specificity.

This clonotype was detected a few times. Its antigen is unidentified. TCRdb processed the 5' RACE reads anew with MiXCR; each CDR3 protein has one entry. Of more than 200,000 distinct CDR3 sequences listed, less than 20% are singletons. The sequencing sample was made of PBMCs or a T cell subset sorted from them (not recorded which). This clonotype was sampled from a man aged 18 to 29 who had mild COVID-19 (a few samples of this study predate the infection). Cell type and time point are not known.

CDR3 nucleotide sequence: TGTGCCAGCAGCTTCGGGGATCTACCTAGCACAGATACGCAGTATTTT. Translating it yields CASSFGDLPSTDTQYF. The chain joins TRBV5-4 to TRBJ2-3, with a tentative D call TRBD2 (5 bases). The germline CDR1 and CDR2 sequences are SGHNT and YYREEE (reference sequence). Trimming took 2 bases from V and 0 from J, leaving 13 bases between them. This CDR3 has 16 residues.